This TCR beta chain was recorded in a study of blood T cell repertoires in COVID-19. Study context: Donors in the United States, Italy and Spain gave samples during acute or convalescent COVID-19.

Some clones are missing from TCRdb's copy, which holds only in-frame ones; the method was immunoSEQ multiplex PCR. The sample holds about 160,000 clones, roughly 86% seen once. The CDR3 is 13 amino acids. CDR1 is LNHNV and CDR2 is YYDKDF in the germline V gene (reference sequence). The trim removed 5 bases at V and 7 bases at J, leaving 4 bases unmatched. The chain recombines TRBV15 with TRBJ2-1, with TRBD2 identical over 8 bases. The sequencing input was peripheral blood. The sequence derives from a woman aged 60-75 years who had recovered from COVID-19. This CDR3 reads CATSRGGGNEQFF. The CDR3, as DNA: TGTGCCACCAGCCGGGGGGGTGGGAATGAGCAGTTCTTC.